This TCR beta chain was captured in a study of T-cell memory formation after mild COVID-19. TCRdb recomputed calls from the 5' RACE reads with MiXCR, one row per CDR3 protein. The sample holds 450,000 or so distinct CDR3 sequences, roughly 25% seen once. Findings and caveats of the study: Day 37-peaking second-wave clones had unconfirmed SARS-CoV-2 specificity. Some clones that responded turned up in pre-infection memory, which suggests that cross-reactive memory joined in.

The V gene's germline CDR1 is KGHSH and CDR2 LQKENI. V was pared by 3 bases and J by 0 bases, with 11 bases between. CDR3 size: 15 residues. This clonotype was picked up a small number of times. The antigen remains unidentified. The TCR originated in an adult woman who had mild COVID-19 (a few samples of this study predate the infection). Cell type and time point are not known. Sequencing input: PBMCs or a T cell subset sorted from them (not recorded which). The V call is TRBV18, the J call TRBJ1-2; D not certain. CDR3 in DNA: TGTGCCAGCTCACCTACCGGACGGCCTAACTATGGCTACACCTTC. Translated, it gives CASSPTGRPNYGYTF.